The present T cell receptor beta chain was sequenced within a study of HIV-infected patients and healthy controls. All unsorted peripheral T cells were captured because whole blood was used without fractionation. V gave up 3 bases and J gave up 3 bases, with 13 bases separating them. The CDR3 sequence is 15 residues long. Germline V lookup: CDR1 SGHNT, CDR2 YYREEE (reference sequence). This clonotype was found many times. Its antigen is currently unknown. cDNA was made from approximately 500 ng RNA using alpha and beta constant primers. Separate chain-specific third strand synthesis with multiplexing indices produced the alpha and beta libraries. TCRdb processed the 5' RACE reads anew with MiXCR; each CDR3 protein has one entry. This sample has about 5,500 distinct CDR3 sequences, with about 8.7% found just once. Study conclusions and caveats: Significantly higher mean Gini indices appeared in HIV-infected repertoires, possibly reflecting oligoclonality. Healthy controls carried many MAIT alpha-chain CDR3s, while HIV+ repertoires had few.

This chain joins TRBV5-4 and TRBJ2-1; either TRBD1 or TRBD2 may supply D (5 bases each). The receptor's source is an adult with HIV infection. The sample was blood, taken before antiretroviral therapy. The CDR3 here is CASSYGTANYNEQFF. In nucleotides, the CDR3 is TGTGCCAGCAGCTACGGGACCGCCAACTACAATGAGCAGTTCTTC.